The source of this T cell receptor beta chain is a study of blood T cell repertoires in COVID-19. This CDR3 is 14 amino acids long. Germline lookup yields CDR1 KGHSH and CDR2 LQKENI. V was cut by 7 bases and J by 0 bases, with 13 bases left in between. The repertoire was sequenced with immunoSEQ multiplex PCR; TCRdb's copy has only in-frame clones and lacks some. The sample lists roughly 190,000 clones, 88% occurring once. Sequencing input: peripheral blood. This receptor was obtained from a human donor in a cohort sampled during active COVID-19. V usage is TRBV18 and J usage is TRBJ2-7; possibly TRBD2 for D (5 bases). CDR3 loop: CASYPGGSSYEQYF. The CDR3 DNA is TGTGCCAGCTACCCCGGCGGGTCCTCCTACGAGCAGTACTTC.